A few counts support the clone carrying this T cell receptor (beta chain). Its antigen is not identified. This entry comes from a study of T cell repertoires in cytomegalovirus infection. Study context: It was the public TCR beta signatures that indicated both CMV infection and matching HLA type. Points from the study as a whole: Cumulative public TCR beta family frequency identified carriers of CMV plus the relevant HLA. The ex vivo response showed dominance by HLA-C-restricted CMV-specific TCR beta clonotypes.

TCRdb ran MiXCR on the reads and lists one entry per CDR3 protein. The sample holds 400,000 to 550,000 distinct CDR3 sequences, about 11% seen once. The CDR3 covers 14 residues. V shed 5 bases, J shed 3 bases, and the junction held 3 bases outside the gene matches. The germline V gene has CDR1 SNHLY and CDR2 FYNNEI. V usage is TRBV2 and J usage is TRBJ1-4, with 7 bases fitting TRBD1. Sample: PBMCs. The origin of this receptor is a human donor in good health (CMV status not recorded). Some clones in this sample may be carry-over from other donors' samples. The CDR3 coding sequence is TGTGCCAGCAGTTTTACAGGGGCTAATGAAAAACTGTTTTTT. This sequence encodes CASSFTGANEKLFF.